Presented here are 12 T cell receptor beta chains from one specimen sequenced in a study of T cells in narcolepsy. Profiled with immunoSEQ multiplex PCR; TCRdb holds only in-frame clones, not every one. The sample records about 30,000 clones, approximately 83% being singletons. Sequencing was carried out using CD45RA- memory CD4+ T cells from PBMCs. All receptors come from a human donor with narcolepsy.

In nucleotides, the CDR3 is TGTGCCACCAGCAGAGAAATAACCCTCGAGATACCCTACGAGCAGTACTTC. This encodes CATSREITLEIPYEQYF. The chain uses TRBV15 and TRBJ2-7; D is unresolved. The germline V and J ends were trimmed by 0 bases and 2 bases, with 17 bases remaining between them. The CDR3 length is 17 residues. The germline V gene encodes CDR1 LNHNV and CDR2 YYDKDF (reference sequence).

J is TRBJ1-2 and V is TRBV30; D gene uncertain. This CDR3 contains 14 residues. The V gene lost 0 bases and the J gene lost 6 bases, with 14 bases spanning the gap. Germline V gene sequence: CDR1 GTSNPN, CDR2 SVGIG (reference sequence). The CDR3 loop reads CAWSVSGVKDGYTF. CDR3 nucleotide sequence: TGTGCCTGGAGTGTATCTGGGGTGAAGGATGGCTACACCTTC.

The chain has TRBV5-4 and TRBJ1-2, with TRBD1 matching over 11 bases. Unmatched junction bases numbered 7, after V lost 5 bases and J lost 4 bases. CDR1 is SGHNT and CDR2 is YYREEE in the germline V gene (reference sequence). The CDR3 has 15 residues. The CDR3 reads CASSWGQGGSYGYTF. CDR3 DNA sequence: TGTGCCAGCAGTTGGGGACAGGGGGGATCCTATGGCTACACCTTC. The full variable domain, its missing parts supplied by reference TRBV5-4 and TRBJ1-2, is ETGVTQSPTHLIKTRGQQVTLRCSSQSGHNTVSWYQQALGQGPQFIFQYYREEENGRGNFPPRFSGLQFPNYSSELNVNALELDDSALYLCASSWGQGGSYGYTFGSGTRLTVV.

The chain links TRBV9 to TRBJ2-5; 10 positions match TRBD1. The junction had 12 bases not matched to a gene; V was cut back by 3 bases and J by 1 base. CDR3 length: 18 amino acids. Germline CDR1 reads SGDLS; CDR2 reads YYNGEE. This CDR3 reads CASSAPRPGQGIQETQYF. CDR3 DNA: TGTGCCAGCAGCGCCCCTAGGCCGGGACAGGGGATCCAAGAGACCCAGTACTTC. Drawing the rest from reference TRBV9 and TRBJ2-5, the complete variable domain is DSGVTQTPKHLITATGQRVTLRCSPRSGDLSVYWYQQSLDQGLQFLIQYYNGEERAKGNILERFSAQQFPDLHSELNLSSLELGDSALYFCASSAPRPGQGIQETQYFGPGTRLLVL.

The chain has TRBV9 and TRBJ2-2; no reliable D call. CDR3 length equals 14 residues. Germline values: CDR1 SGDLS, CDR2 YYNGEE. Trimming took 2 bases from V and 7 from J, leaving 12 bases between them. The CDR3 here is CASSVDSRIGELFF. The CDR3 coding sequence is TGTGCCAGCAGCGTTGATTCGCGGATCGGGGAGCTGTTTTTT.

J is TRBJ2-5 and V is TRBV27, with 7 bases identical to TRBD1. The J call may be incorrect, as the DNA end agrees better with TRBJ2-7. This CDR3 is 14 amino acids long. Germline CDR1 reads MNHEY; CDR2 reads SMNVEV (reference sequence). CDR3 loop: CASRATGWPYEQYF. For the CDR3, the DNA is TGTGCCAGCAGAGCGACAGGGTGGCCCTACGAGCAGTACTTC.

V usage is TRBV7-2 and J usage is TRBJ2-1, with 9 nucleotides matching TRBD2. The junction had 7 bases not matched to a gene; V was cut back by 2 bases and J by 5 bases. The CDR3 is 16 residues long. Germline CDR1 reads SGHTA; CDR2 reads FQGNSA. CDR3 sequence: CASSLRRRGGDNEQFF. CDR3 nucleotides: TGTGCCAGCAGCTTACGTAGGCGGGGGGGCGACAATGAGCAGTTCTTC.

This clone was picked up a small number of times. The chain is built from TRBV5-3 and TRBJ2-7, with D possibly TRBD1 on 6 matching bases. TRBV5-3 is given ORF status, its function remaining uncertain. V gave up 4 bases and J gave up 0 bases, with 14 bases separating them. CDR3 size: 15 residues. The CDR3 protein is CARSRPGHHSYEQYF. The CDR3, as DNA: TGTGCCAGAAGCCGGCCGGGACATCACTCCTACGAGCAGTACTTC.

The chain is built from TRBV7-6 and TRBJ2-1, with TRBD2 matching over 15 bases. CDR1 is SGHVS and CDR2 is FNYEAQ in the germline V gene. V lost 1 base, J lost 4 bases, and 2 bases stayed unmatched. The length of the CDR3 is 17 residues. CDR3 sequence: CASSLVGLAGGYNEQFF. The CDR3 nucleotides read TGTGCCAGCAGCTTAGTGGGACTAGCGGGGGGTTACAATGAGCAGTTCTTC.

The V gene is TRBV7-2, the J gene TRBJ2-1, with TRBD1 matching over 8 bases. The V gene end was trimmed by 5 bases and the J gene end by 5 bases; junction bases not matched to a gene: 5. The germline CDR1 and CDR2 sequences are SGHTA and FQGNSA. The CDR3 loop spans 14 amino acids. CDR3 protein: CASSRQTGDNEQFF. The CDR3 DNA follows: TGTGCCAGCAGCAGACAGACAGGGGACAATGAGCAGTTCTTC.

CDR3 DNA: TGTGCCAGTAGCATAACGGGACAGGGATTGATACAAGAGACCCAGTACTTC. Protein sequence: CASSITGQGLIQETQYF. The chain uses TRBV19 and TRBJ2-5, with 9 bases lining up with TRBD1. V dropped 6 bases and J dropped 2; count of bases not matched to a gene: 13. This CDR3 comprises 17 residues. Per the germline V gene, CDR1 is LNHDA and CDR2 is SQIVND (reference sequence).

The chain carries TRBV5-1 and TRBJ1-4; D is perhaps TRBD1 (5 bases). In germline, CDR1 is SGHRS, CDR2 YFSETQ. The CDR3 totals 15 residues. Trimming removed 7 bases from V and 5 bases from J, with 18 bases in between. The chain's CDR3 is CASGSAGTENEKLFF. In DNA, the CDR3 is TGCGCCAGCGGTTCCGCCGGGACCGAGAATGAAAAACTGTTTTTT. Variable domain in full (rest from reference TRBV5-1 and TRBJ1-4): KAGVTQTPRYLIKTRGQQVTLSCSPISGHRSVSWYQQTPGQGLQFLFEYFSETQRNKGNFPGRFSGRQFSNSRSEMNVSTLELGDSALYLCASGSAGTENEKLFFGSGTQLSVL.